Below are 5 T cell receptor beta chains sequenced from a single sample in a study of siplizumab effects on memory and regulatory T cells. TCRdb keeps only in-frame clones here, not all; method: immunoSEQ multiplex PCR. The sample records roughly 120,000 clones, about nine tenths being singletons. Sample: CD4+ T cells sorted from blood. The receptors shown here come from a human donor in good health.

V and J are TRBV11-2 and TRBJ1-2; no clear D gene. The CDR3 sequence is 16 residues long. Per the germline V gene, CDR1 is SGHAT and CDR2 is FQNNGV. V was trimmed by 4 bases and J by 0 bases, leaving 15 bases between them. CDR3 coding DNA: TGTGCCAGCAGCTCCGAGGGTGGCAAGACTAACTATGGCTACACCTTC. This codes for CASSSEGGKTNYGYTF.

This clone was seen just once. V is TRBV7-9 and J is TRBJ1-2; D not resolved. The germline V gene has CDR1 SEHNR and CDR2 FQNEAQ (reference sequence). This CDR3 comprises 14 residues. Trimming took 5 bases from V and 2 from J, leaving 12 bases between them. The CDR3 DNA follows: TGTGCCAGCAGCCCTACCACAGTGAACTATGGCTACACCTTC. Its translation: CASSPTTVNYGYTF.

V is TRBV18 and J is TRBJ2-3; 10 positions match TRBD2. Trimming removed 3 bases from V and 6 bases from J; junction bases left unmatched: 9. This CDR3 contains 16 residues. Germline values: CDR1 KGHSH, CDR2 LQKENI. The CDR3 DNA reads TGTGCCAGCTCACCTGGACTAGCGGTGAGGGGGGATACGCAGTATTTT. Residues: CASSPGLAVRGDTQYF.

The chain joins TRBV2 to TRBJ2-5; tentative D call: TRBD1 (6 bases). The CDR3 consists of 13 residues. The germline gives CDR1 SNHLY, CDR2 FYNNEI. Trimming shortened V by 5 bases and J by 5 bases, and 12 bases separated the two germline ends. The CDR3 here is CASSTQGGETQYF. The CDR3 nucleotides read TGTGCCAGCAGTACACAGGGCGGGGAGACCCAGTACTTC.

A remark on this clone: At the DNA level, this CDR3 is encoded by other sequences in the same sample as well. The rearrangement uses TRBV5-1 and TRBJ1-1, with 7 bases aligning to TRBD1. The trim removed 3 bases at V and 2 bases at J, leaving 4 bases unmatched. CDR1 is SGHRS and CDR2 is YFSETQ in the germline V gene. The CDR3 spans 14 residues. CDR3 in DNA: TGCGCCAGCAGCTCGGGACAGACAAACACTGAAGCTTTCTTT. Amino acid sequence: CASSSGQTNTEAFF.